This TCR beta chain was sequenced during a study of PD-1 blockade in mismatch repair-deficient tumors. Study at large: Patients had 12 mismatch repair-deficient cancer types, all previously treated and progressing.

Germline CDR1 is MDHEN and CDR2 is SYDVKM. The V and J ends lost 3 bases and 5 bases respectively, with 4 bases between them. This CDR3 is built from 11 residues. TCRdb keeps only in-frame clones here, not all; method: immunoSEQ multiplex PCR. Here the sample spans 30,000 to 45,000 clones, around 80% being singletons. Every patient had mismatch repair deficiency by PCR or immunohistochemistry. Three pembrolizumab responders had their TCRs sequenced. The TCR sequence derives from an adult with mismatch repair-deficient cancer. V usage is TRBV28 and J usage is TRBJ2-5; no definite D call. Material: PBMCs, obtained 38 weeks after starting pembrolizumab. CDR3 nucleotides: TGTGCCAGCAGTTTTTATGAGACCCAGTACTTC. As protein: CASSFYETQYF.